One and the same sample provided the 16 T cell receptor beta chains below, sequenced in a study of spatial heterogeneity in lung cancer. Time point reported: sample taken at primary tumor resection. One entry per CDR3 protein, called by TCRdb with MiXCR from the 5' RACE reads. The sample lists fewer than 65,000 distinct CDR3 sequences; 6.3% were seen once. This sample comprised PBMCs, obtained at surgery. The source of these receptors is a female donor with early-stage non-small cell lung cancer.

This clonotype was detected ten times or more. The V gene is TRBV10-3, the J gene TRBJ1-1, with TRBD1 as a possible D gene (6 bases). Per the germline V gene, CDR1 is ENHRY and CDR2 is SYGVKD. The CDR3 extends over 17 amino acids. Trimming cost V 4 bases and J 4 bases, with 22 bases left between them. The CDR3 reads CAISASQGGRGSTEAFF. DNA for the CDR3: TGTGCCATCAGTGCCAGTCAAGGCGGGAGGGGGTCCACTGAAGCTTTCTTT.

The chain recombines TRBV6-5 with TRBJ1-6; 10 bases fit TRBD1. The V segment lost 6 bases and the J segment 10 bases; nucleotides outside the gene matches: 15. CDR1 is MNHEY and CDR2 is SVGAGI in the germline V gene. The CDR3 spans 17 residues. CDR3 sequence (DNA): TGTGCCAGCAGCCTACGTTTAGTGGGACAGGGGAAATCACCCCTCCACTTT. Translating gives CASSLRLVGQGKSPLHF.

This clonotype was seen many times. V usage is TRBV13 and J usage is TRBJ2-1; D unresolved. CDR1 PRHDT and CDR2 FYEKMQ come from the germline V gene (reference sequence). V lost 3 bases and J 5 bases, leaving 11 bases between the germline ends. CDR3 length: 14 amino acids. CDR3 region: CASSFLGIDNEQFF. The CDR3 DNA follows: TGTGCCAGCAGCTTCCTGGGCATCGACAATGAGCAGTTCTTC.

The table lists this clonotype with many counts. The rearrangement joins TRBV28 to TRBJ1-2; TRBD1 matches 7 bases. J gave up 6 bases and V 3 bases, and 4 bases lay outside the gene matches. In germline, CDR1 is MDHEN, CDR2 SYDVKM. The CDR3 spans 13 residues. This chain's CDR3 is CASSFDRAHGYTF. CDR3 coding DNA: TGTGCCAGCAGTTTCGACAGGGCGCATGGCTACACCTTC.

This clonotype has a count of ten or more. As DNA, the CDR3 is TGTGCCAGCTCCACCACCCAGGTAACCTACAATGAGCAGTTCTTC. This encodes CASSTTQVTYNEQFF. V gene TRBV3-1 combines with J gene TRBJ2-1, with D unclear. Germline V gene data show CDR1 as LGHDT and CDR2 as YNNKEL (reference sequence). CDR3 length: 15 amino acids. Trimming removed 8 bases at V and 2 bases at J, with 16 bases between.

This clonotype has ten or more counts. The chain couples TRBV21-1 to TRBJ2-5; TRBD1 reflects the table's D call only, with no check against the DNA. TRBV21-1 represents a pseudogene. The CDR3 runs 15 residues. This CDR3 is CASSKVGDSQETQYF. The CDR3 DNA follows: TGTGCCAGCAGCAAAGTGGGGGACAGCCAAGAGACCCAGTACTTC.

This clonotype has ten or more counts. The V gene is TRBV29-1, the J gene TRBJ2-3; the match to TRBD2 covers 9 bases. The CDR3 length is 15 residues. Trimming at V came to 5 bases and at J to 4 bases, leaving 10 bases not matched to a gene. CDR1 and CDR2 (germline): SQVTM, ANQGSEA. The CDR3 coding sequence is TGCAGCGTTCCTTGGCGGGAGGGCCATGCAGATACGCAGTATTTT. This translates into CSVPWREGHADTQYF.

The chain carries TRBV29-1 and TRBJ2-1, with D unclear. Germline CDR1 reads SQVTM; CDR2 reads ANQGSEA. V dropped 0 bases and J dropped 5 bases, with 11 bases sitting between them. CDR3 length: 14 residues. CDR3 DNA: TGCAGCGTTGAAGAGAAGAGACTCGACAATGAGCAGTTCTTC. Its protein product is CSVEEKRLDNEQFF.

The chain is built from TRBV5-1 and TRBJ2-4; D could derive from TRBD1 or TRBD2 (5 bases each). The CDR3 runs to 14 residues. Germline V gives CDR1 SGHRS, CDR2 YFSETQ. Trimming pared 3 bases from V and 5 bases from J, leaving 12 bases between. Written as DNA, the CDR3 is TGCGCCAGCAGCTCGGCCGGGACCGAAAACATTCAGTACTTC. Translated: CASSSAGTENIQYF.

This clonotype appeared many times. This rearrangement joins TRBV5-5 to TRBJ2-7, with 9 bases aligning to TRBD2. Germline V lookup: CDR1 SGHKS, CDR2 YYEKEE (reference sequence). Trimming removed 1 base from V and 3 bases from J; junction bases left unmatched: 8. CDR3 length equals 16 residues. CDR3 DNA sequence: TGTGCCAGCAGCTTGAGACCCGCGGGAGGGAACTACGAGCAGTACTTC. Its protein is CASSLRPAGGNYEQYF.

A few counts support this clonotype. The CDR3 DNA follows: TGTGCCAGCAGTCCCCGACAGGGCTACGAGCAGTACGTC. Its translation: CASSPRQGYEQYV. The chain is built from TRBV7-9 and TRBJ2-7; TRBD1 matches 7 bases. Germline V lookup: CDR1 SEHNR, CDR2 FQNEAQ (reference sequence). Germline trimming cut 6 bases from V and 3 bases from J; bases unmatched to any gene: 5. The CDR3 runs to 13 residues.

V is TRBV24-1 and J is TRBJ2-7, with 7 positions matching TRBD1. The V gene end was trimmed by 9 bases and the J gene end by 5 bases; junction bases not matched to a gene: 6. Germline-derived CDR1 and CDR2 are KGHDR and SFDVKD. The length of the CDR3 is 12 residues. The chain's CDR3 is CATVYRGHEQYV. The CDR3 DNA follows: TGTGCCACCGTATACAGGGGCCACGAGCAGTACGTC.

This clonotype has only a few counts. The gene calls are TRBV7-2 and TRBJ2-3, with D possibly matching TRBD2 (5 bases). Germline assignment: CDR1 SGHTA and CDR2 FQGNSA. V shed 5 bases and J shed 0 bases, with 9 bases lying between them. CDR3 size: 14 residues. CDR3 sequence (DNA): TGTGCCAGCAGCGGACTGGTTAGCACAGATACGCAGTATTTT. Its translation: CASSGLVSTDTQYF.

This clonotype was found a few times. In DNA form, the CDR3 reads TGCAGTGCAACACTAGGGGGAAGCGAGACCCAGTACTTC. Residues: CSATLGGSETQYF. The chain uses TRBV20-1 and TRBJ2-5; tentatively, D is TRBD1 (6 bases). Trimming shortened V by 6 bases and J by 5 bases, and 16 bases separated the two germline ends. This CDR3 has 13 residues. CDR1 DFQATT and CDR2 SNEGSKA come from the germline V gene (reference sequence).

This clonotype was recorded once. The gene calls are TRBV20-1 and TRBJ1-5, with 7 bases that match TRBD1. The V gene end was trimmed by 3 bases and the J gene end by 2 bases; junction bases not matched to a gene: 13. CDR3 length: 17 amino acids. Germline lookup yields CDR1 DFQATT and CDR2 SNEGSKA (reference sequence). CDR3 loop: CSASATGTGIGNQPQHF. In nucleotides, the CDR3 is TGCAGTGCTAGTGCGACAGGGACGGGGATAGGCAATCAGCCCCAGCATTTT.

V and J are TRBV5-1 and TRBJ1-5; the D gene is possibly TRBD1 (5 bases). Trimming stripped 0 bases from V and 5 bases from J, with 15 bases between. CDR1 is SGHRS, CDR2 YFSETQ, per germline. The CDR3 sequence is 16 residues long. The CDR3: CASSLDGGRGHQPQHF. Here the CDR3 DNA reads TGCGCCAGCAGCTTGGACGGGGGTAGAGGGCATCAGCCCCAGCATTTT.